Listed below are T cell receptor beta chains from one sample, sequenced in a study of beta chain features in type 1 diabetes. Method: immunoSEQ multiplex PCR; TCRdb's copy keeps in-frame clones and lacks some. The repertoire consists of around 250,000 clones, with roughly a quarter occurring once and the leading ten covering roughly 0.011%. Sequences were obtained from naive CD4+ T cells from blood. These receptor sequences come from a woman in her 30s with type 1 diabetes. Each CDR3 is given with its conserved first and last residue. The order of the fields is clone size, J gene, V gene, D gene, CDR3 DNA, CDR3 protein. D genes are given only for firm matches. A row's size may be missing; if present it is once, few, many or a size class.

few | TRBJ2-7 | TRBV13 | NA | TGTGCCAGCAGGTCAAGGGGGTCGGGCTCGGTCTACGAGCAGTACTTC | CASRSRGSGSVYEQYF
NA | TRBJ2-2 | TRBV5-6 | TRBD2 | TGTGCCAGCAGCCCCTCCCGTAAGCGGGGGGCCGGGGAGCTGTTTTTT | CASSPSRKRGAGELFF
NA | TRBJ1-5 | TRBV10-3 | TRBD1 | TGTGCCATCCGACAGGGTGGCAATCAGCCCCAGCATTTT | CAIRQGGNQPQHF
NA | TRBJ2-7 | TRBV2 | TRBD1 | TGTGCCAGCAGTGTCCTACAGGGGCCCTACGAGCAGTACTTC | CASSVLQGPYEQYF
NA | TRBJ1-2 | TRBV29-1 | TRBD1 | TGCAGCGTACGAAAGACAGGGGTGGGTGGCTACACCTTC | CSVRKTGVGGYTF
NA | TRBJ1-2 | TRBV29-1 | NA | TGCAGCGTTGTTCCAGGGGACTATGGCTACACCTTC | CSVVPGDYGYTF
NA | TRBJ1-2 | TRBV29-1 | NA | TGCAGCGTTGTGGGTGCGAGGTATGGCTACACCTTC | CSVVGARYGYTF
NA | TRBJ1-1 | TRBV25-1 | NA | TGTGCCAGCAGTCGCGACGGACATGAAGCTTTCTTT | CASSRDGHEAFF
NA | TRBJ2-1 | TRBV9 | NA | TGTGCCAGCAGCGTTACCACGGGTAACAATGAGCAGTTCTTC | CASSVTTGNNEQFF
few | TRBJ2-1 | TRBV4-1 | NA | TGCGCCAGCAGCCAAGATCAGAGACTAGTCCCTCGAAGCTCCTACAATGAGCAGTTCTTC | CASSQDQRLVPRSSYNEQFF
NA | TRBJ1-5 | TRBV29-1 | NA | TGCAGCGTTGGGACAGCTAGCAATCAGCCCCAGCATTTT | CSVGTASNQPQHF
NA | TRBJ1-4 | TRBV30 | NA | TGTGCCTGGAGCGAGAGTGATGGGGCGAGTGAAAAACTGTTTTTT | CAWSESDGASEKLFF
few | TRBJ2-1 | TRBV18 | TRBD2 | TGTGCCAGCTCACCACCGGGACTAGCGGGAGGAAATGAGCAGTTCTTC | CASSPPGLAGGNEQFF
NA | TRBJ1-4 | TRBV30 | NA | TGTGCCTGGAGTGTACAAGGAGGGGCGGGGGAAAAACTGTTTTTT | CAWSVQGGAGEKLFF
NA | TRBJ1-1 | TRBV5-1 | NA | TGCGCCAGCAGCTTCGGGGGGAACAGGCTGAACACTGAAGCTTTCTTT | CASSFGGNRLNTEAFF
NA | TRBJ2-1 | TRBV5-1 | TRBD2 | TGCGCCAGCTTAGATAGCGGGAGGGCCGGTTACGAGCAGTTCTTC | CASLDSGRAGYEQFF
NA | TRBJ1-1 | TRBV11-2 | TRBD1 | TGTGCCAGCAGCCGGACAGGGGAGAGAACTGAAGCTTTCTTT | CASSRTGERTEAFF
NA | TRBJ2-6 | TRBV28 | NA | TGTGCCAGCAGTCCCCGAGGGGGCTCTGGGGCCAACGTCCTGACTTTC | CASSPRGGSGANVLTF
NA | TRBJ2-1 | TRBV29-1 | NA | TGCAGCGTTGAGACACAGGTTTACAATGAGCAGTTCTTC | CSVETQVYNEQFF
NA | TRBJ2-7 | TRBV5-1 | NA | TGCGCCAGCAGCTCGACAGAATACGAGCAGTACTTC | CASSSTEYEQYF
few | TRBJ1-2 | TRBV4-1 | NA | NA | CASSPAWAGGTNTF
NA | TRBJ2-3 | TRBV29-1 | TRBD2 | TGCAGCGTTGGTGACCTAGCGGGCGCAGATACGCAGTATTTT | CSVGDLAGADTQYF